These 24 T cell receptor beta chains came from one sample sequenced in a study of OX40 agonist ivuxolimab in advanced cancers. Some clones are missing from TCRdb's copy, which holds only in-frame ones; the method was immunoSEQ multiplex PCR. The top ten hold 1.3% of the sample, which has roughly 66,000 clones, roughly 87% seen once. The specimen was CD4+ or CD8+ T cells sorted from blood, collected in a trial of the OX40 agonist ivuxolimab. The receptors stem from an adult with an advanced solid tumor such as melanoma, head and neck, liver or kidney cancer.

The CDR3 spells CASSEVYNEQFF. CDR3 nucleotide sequence: TGTGCCAGTAGTGAGGTGTACAATGAGCAGTTCTTC. This chain links TRBV19 with TRBJ2-1; D remains ambiguous. Germline CDR1 is LNHDA and CDR2 is SQIVND (reference sequence). Between the trimmed V and J ends, which lost 5 bases and 4 bases, there was a span of 6 bases. This CDR3 comprises 12 residues.

The rearrangement joins TRBV11-2 to TRBJ1-1, with 7 bases identical to TRBD1. This CDR3 contains 13 residues. Germline V gives CDR1 SGHAT, CDR2 FQNNGV. With V trimmed by 5 bases and J by 5 bases, 5 bases remained unmatched. The CDR3 sequence: CASSPPGGTEAFF. Here the CDR3 DNA reads TGTGCCAGCAGCCCGCCAGGGGGGACTGAAGCTTTCTTT. Full variable domain (missing parts from reference TRBV11-2 and TRBJ1-1): EAGVAQSPRYKIIEKRQSVAFWCNPISGHATLYWYQQILGQGPKLLIQFQNNGVVDDSQLPKDRFSAERLKGVDSTLKIQPAKLEDSAVYLCASSPPGGTEAFFGQGTRLTVV.

V is TRBV4-3 and J is TRBJ1-6; no clear D. From germline, CDR1 is LGHNA and CDR2 YSLEER. V lost 4 bases and J lost 5, with 12 bases in between. The CDR3 runs 15 residues. CDR3 nucleotide sequence: TGCGCCAGCAGCCCCCAAAGGGAGAATAATTCACCCCTCCACTTT. This translates into CASSPQRENNSPLHF.

The CDR3 bases are TGTGCCAGCAGCATGGGATGGGGTAACATTCAGTACTTC. It codes for CASSMGWGNIQYF. V is TRBV5-6 and J is TRBJ2-4; no reliable D call. With 4 bases removed from V and 7 bases from J, the gap between germline ends came to 12 bases. CDR1 and CDR2 from the germline V gene are SGHDT and YYEEEE. This CDR3 comprises 13 residues.

The DNA of the CDR3 is TGTGCCAGCTCACCCGAAGCGGGAGGTAATAGGAATGAGCAGTTCTTC. Translating it yields CASSPEAGGNRNEQFF. This chain links TRBV18 with TRBJ2-1; 9 bases match TRBD2. J lost 7 bases, V lost 3 bases, and 10 bases had no gene match. Germline V gives CDR1 KGHSH, CDR2 LQKENI. This CDR3 has 16 amino acids.

The CDR3 sequence: CASSLGPSGTQGEQYF. CDR3 nucleotides: TGTGCCAGCAGCTTGGGGCCCTCCGGGACCCAGGGGGAGCAGTACTTC. The chain joins TRBV7-2 to TRBJ2-7; TRBD1 is a possible D gene (6 bases). V lost 3 bases to trimming and J lost 7 bases, with 22 bases between them. The CDR3 consists of 16 residues. The germline V gene encodes CDR1 SGHTA and CDR2 FQGNSA. The full variable domain, its missing parts supplied by reference TRBV7-2 and TRBJ2-7, is GAGVSQSPSNKVTEKGKDVELRCDPISGHTALYWYRQSLGQGLEFLIYFQGNSAPDKSGLPSDRFSAERTGGSVSTLTIQRTQQEDSAVYLCASSLGPSGTQGEQYFGPGTRLTVT.

This sequence joins TRBV5-5 and TRBJ1-1; 8 nucleotides match TRBD1. CDR1 is SGHKS, CDR2 YYEKEE, per germline (reference sequence). V dropped 2 bases and J dropped 4; count of bases not matched to a gene: 4. This CDR3 region has 14 residues. Here the CDR3 DNA reads TGTGCCAGCAGCTTAACAGGGGGTCGCACTGAAGCTTTCTTT. The encoded protein is CASSLTGGRTEAFF.

This sequence joins TRBV7-9 and TRBJ1-4; D perhaps matches TRBD1 (5 bases). Trimming removed 5 bases from V and 4 bases from J, with 11 bases in between. The CDR3 sequence is 14 residues long. From germline, CDR1 is SEHNR and CDR2 FQNEAQ (reference sequence). DNA for the CDR3: TGTGCCAGCAGCGCGGGACGGAATAATGAAAAACTGTTTTTT. Its translation: CASSAGRNNEKLFF. Full variable domain (rest looked up from reference TRBV7-9 and TRBJ1-4): DTGVSQNPRHKITKRGQNVTFRCDPISEHNRLYWYRQTLGQGPEFLTYFQNEAQLEKSRLLSDRFSAERPKGSFSTLEIQRTEQGDSAMYLCASSAGRNNEKLFFGSGTQLSVL.

CDR3 region: CASSPWTGANQPQHF. Here the CDR3 DNA reads TGCGCCAGCAGCCCTTGGACAGGGGCCAATCAGCCCCAGCATTTT. The chain recombines TRBV5-1 with TRBJ1-5, with 9 bases identical to TRBD1. The CDR3 spans 15 residues. Losses at the gene ends were 4 bases for V and 3 bases for J; bases not matched to a gene: 5. Per germline, CDR1 SGHRS and CDR2 YFSETQ. Filled out from reference TRBV5-1 and TRBJ1-5, the complete variable domain reads KAGVTQTPRYLIKTRGQQVTLSCSPISGHRSVSWYQQTPGQGLQFLFEYFSETQRNKGNFPGRFSGRQFSNSRSEMNVSTLELGDSALYLCASSPWTGANQPQHFGDGTRLSIL.

The CDR3 sequence: CASSLRRYSNQPQHF. The CDR3, as DNA: TGTGCCAGCAGCTTGCGGCGGTATAGCAATCAGCCCCAGCATTTT. V usage is TRBV5-8 and J usage is TRBJ1-5, with D hard to call. The CDR3 is made up of 15 amino acids. Looked up from germline, CDR1 is SGHTS and CDR2 is YDEGEE. The V and J ends lost 1 base and 0 bases respectively, with 8 bases between them.

The rearrangement uses TRBV15 and TRBJ2-5; 10 bases map to TRBD2. This CDR3 has 18 amino acids. The V segment lost 3 bases and the J segment 2 bases; nucleotides outside the gene matches: 12. Germline V CDR1 and CDR2: LNHNV, YYDKDF (reference sequence). The CDR3 DNA reads as TGTGCCACCAGCAGGCCAAGAAGAGGGACTAGCGTACAAGAGACCCAGTACTTC. Protein product: CATSRPRRGTSVQETQYF.

The chain uses TRBV6-1 and TRBJ2-2; D unclear. Germline CDR1 reads MNHNS; CDR2 reads SASEGT. Trimming took off 7 bases at V and 0 bases at J, with 9 bases between the two ends. This CDR3 comprises 14 residues. The CDR3 protein is CASNPITNTGELFF. Here the CDR3 DNA reads TGTGCCAGCAATCCCATTACGAACACCGGGGAGCTGTTTTTT.

The chain links TRBV7-2 to TRBJ2-7; D not certain. This CDR3 has 14 residues. The V and J ends lost 5 bases and 5 bases respectively, with 16 bases between them. The germline CDR1 and CDR2 sequences are SGHTA and FQGNSA. CDR3 sequence reads: CASSSRRAPDEQYF. DNA of the CDR3: TGTGCCAGCAGCAGCAGACGGGCTCCCGACGAGCAGTACTTC.

J is TRBJ2-1 and V is TRBV5-1; TRBD1 might be the D (5 bases). This CDR3 is 14 amino acids long. The V end lost 2 bases, the J end lost 3 bases, and 9 bases lay between the germline ends. Per germline, CDR1 SGHRS and CDR2 YFSETQ. The DNA for the CDR3 is TGCGCCAGCAGCTTCACACAGGACTACAATGAGCAGTTCTTC. Amino acids: CASSFTQDYNEQFF.

This sequence joins TRBV19 and TRBJ1-2; TRBD1 matches at 11 bases. The J segment lost 7 bases and the V segment lost 7 bases, leaving 8 bases of the junction unmatched. Germline lookup yields CDR1 LNHDA and CDR2 SQIVND (reference sequence). The CDR3 extends over 14 amino acids. CDR3 sequence (DNA): TGTGCCAGTACCCAAAGGACAGGGGGCAGTGGCTACACCTTC. As protein: CASTQRTGGSGYTF.

This clone was seen a single time. The chain employs TRBV5-6 and TRBJ1-2, with 9 bases that match TRBD1. V was clipped by 1 base and J by 4 bases; unmatched bases: 8. This CDR3 is built from 16 residues. CDR1 and CDR2 from the germline V gene are SGHDT and YYEEEE. CDR3 in DNA: TGTGCCAGCAGCTTGACCTGGACAGGGGCGGCCTATGGCTACACCTTC. The encoded protein is CASSLTWTGAAYGYTF. The whole variable domain, remainder taken from reference TRBV5-6 and TRBJ1-2, is DAGVTQSPTHLIKTRGQQVTLRCSPKSGHDTVSWYQQALGQGPQFIFQYYEEEERQRGNFPDRFSGHQFPNYSSELNVNALLLGDSALYLCASSLTWTGAAYGYTFGSGTRLTVV.

The V call is TRBV9, the J call TRBJ1-2, with no clear D. The length of the CDR3 is 15 residues. The germline CDR1 and CDR2 sequences are SGDLS and YYNGEE. Between the trimmed V and J ends, which lost 2 bases and 2 bases, there was a span of 13 bases. The CDR3 sequence is CASSVKARENYGYTF. DNA for the CDR3: TGTGCCAGCAGCGTGAAGGCACGGGAAAACTATGGCTACACCTTC.

The rearrangement links TRBV18 to TRBJ1-2; D might be TRBD1 (5 bases). In germline, CDR1 is KGHSH, CDR2 LQKENI. Trimming stripped 4 bases from V and 5 bases from J, with 14 bases between. The CDR3 contains 14 residues. The CDR3: CASSQTGTDYGYTF. CDR3 DNA: TGTGCCAGCTCACAAACCGGGACGGATTATGGCTACACCTTC.

The chain joins TRBV6-6 to TRBJ2-7; D is possibly TRBD2 (6 bases). V gave up 2 bases and J gave up 4 bases, with 15 bases separating them. Per germline, CDR1 MNHNY and CDR2 SVGAGI (reference sequence). This CDR3 contains 15 residues. The CDR3 DNA reads TGTGCCAGCAGTTACGGAGGAGGGTTTGGATACGAGCAGTACTTC. This gives the protein CASSYGGGFGYEQYF.

This clone was detected once. The chain employs TRBV5-6 and TRBJ2-1, with TRBD2 identical over 11 bases. The CDR3 totals 15 residues. With 4 bases clipped from V and 5 bases from J, the junction kept 5 bases outside the gene matches. From germline, CDR1 is SGHDT and CDR2 YYEEEE. In nucleotides, the CDR3 is TGTGCCAGCAGCCAGGGACTAGCGGAGGACAATGAGCAGTTCTTC. Its protein product is CASSQGLAEDNEQFF.

The chain combines TRBV2 with TRBJ1-5; D remains unclear. This CDR3 spans 18 amino acids. The V end was cut by 0 bases, the J end by 4 bases, with 19 bases between. The germline CDR1 and CDR2 sequences are SNHLY and FYNNEI. The CDR3 DNA reads TGTGCCAGCAGTGAAGCGCTTTGGTTTCGATACAATAATCAGCCCCAGCATTTT. It specifies CASSEALWFRYNNQPQHF.

The chain is built from TRBV7-2 and TRBJ1-1, with TRBD1 matching 7 bases. The CDR3 totals 13 residues. The germline V gene has CDR1 SGHTA and CDR2 FQGNSA. The V segment lost 5 bases and the J segment 4 bases; nucleotides outside the gene matches: 4. The CDR3 region has the DNA TGTGCCAGCAGCACCCAGGGGGGCACTGAAGCTTTCTTT. Translating it yields CASSTQGGTEAFF.

This clone was detected only once. This chain joins TRBV5-4 and TRBJ2-5; D unclear. Germline assignment: CDR1 SGHNT and CDR2 YYREEE (reference sequence). The V gene lost 2 bases and the J gene lost 0 bases, with 8 bases spanning the gap. The CDR3 totals 14 residues. CDR3 loop: CASSLGGDQETQYF. The CDR3 DNA reads as TGTGCCAGCAGCTTAGGCGGAGACCAAGAGACCCAGTACTTC.

The chain links TRBV18 to TRBJ1-2; 7 positions agree with TRBD1. The trim removed 6 bases at V and 6 bases at J, leaving 13 bases unmatched. Germline CDR1 KGHSH, CDR2 LQKENI. The CDR3 is 15 residues long. Written as DNA, the CDR3 is TGTGCCAGCTCCCCCTCGACAGGGATTGGTAATGGCTACACCTTC. It codes for CASSPSTGIGNGYTF.